One sample yielded the 15 T cell receptor beta chains listed below, sequenced in a study of response to subunit inactivated influenza vaccine. Using its own MiXCR run on the RT-PCR reads, TCRdb lists one record per CDR3 protein. Of over 450,000 distinct CDR3 sequences in the sample, around 13% were seen once. The source was PBMCs from blood, collected roughly 6 weeks after vaccination. The receptors derive from a man in his forties or fifties who received an inactivated influenza vaccine.

V and J are TRBV7-9 and TRBJ1-2; D remains ambiguous. CDR3 length equals 13 residues. Germline lookup yields CDR1 SEHNR and CDR2 FQNEAQ (reference sequence). V dropped 3 bases and J dropped 5 bases, with 10 bases sitting between them. The CDR3 reads CASSFPGVYGYTF. The CDR3 region has the DNA TGTGCCAGCAGCTTTCCCGGGGTATATGGCTACACCTTC.

The rearrangement joins TRBV29-1 to TRBJ2-3; TRBD2 aligns across 10 bases. The CDR3 length is 14 residues. V shed 3 bases, J shed 5 bases, and the junction held 5 bases outside the gene matches. The V gene's germline CDR1 is SQVTM and CDR2 ANQGSEA. CDR3 sequence: CSVDSSGGGDTQYF. The CDR3 DNA reads as TGCAGCGTTGACTCTAGCGGGGGCGGAGATACGCAGTATTTT.

This sequence joins TRBV5-1 and TRBJ2-5; D possibly corresponds to TRBD1 (5 bases). This CDR3 is 14 amino acids long. Germline-derived CDR1 and CDR2 are SGHRS and YFSETQ. Trimming took 0 bases from V and 5 from J, leaving 11 bases between them. The CDR3 is CASSLGAGPETQYF. The CDR3 DNA is TGCGCCAGCAGCTTGGGGGCAGGGCCGGAGACCCAGTACTTC. Complete variable domain (other parts from reference TRBV5-1 and TRBJ2-5): KAGVTQTPRYLIKTRGQQVTLSCSPISGHRSVSWYQQTPGQGLQFLFEYFSETQRNKGNFPGRFSGRQFSNSRSEMNVSTLELGDSALYLCASSLGAGPETQYFGPGTRLLVL.

This clonotype was observed a few times. The chain carries TRBV29-1 and TRBJ2-7; 9 bases fit TRBD1. The CDR3 totals 13 residues. V was pared by 4 bases and J by 6 bases, with 7 bases of the junction left unmatched. CDR1 and CDR2 (germline): SQVTM, ANQGSEA. CDR3 in amino acids: CSVGRGTGTEQYF. CDR3 in DNA: TGCAGCGTTGGCCGAGGGACAGGGACCGAGCAGTACTTC.

This rearrangement joins TRBV7-6 to TRBJ1-1; TRBD1 matches 8 bases. This CDR3 has 16 residues. The V gene end was trimmed by 5 bases and the J gene end by 4 bases; junction bases not matched to a gene: 12. Germline V lookup: CDR1 SGHVS, CDR2 FNYEAQ. CDR3 region: CASSRRTQGAVTEAFF. CDR3 DNA: TGTGCCAGCAGCCGTAGAACCCAGGGGGCAGTCACTGAAGCTTTCTTT.

The chain employs TRBV10-1 and TRBJ2-1; TRBD2 matches 7 bases. The CDR3 is made up of 15 amino acids. CDR1 and CDR2 (germline): WNHNN, SYGVQD (reference sequence). V lost 0 bases to trimming and J lost 4 bases; unmatched junction nucleotides: 3. In DNA, the CDR3 is TGCGCCAGCAGTGAGTCGGGGGGGATGTACAATGAGCAGTTCTTC. Amino acid sequence: CASSESGGMYNEQFF.

The V call is TRBV2, the J call TRBJ2-1, with 7 bases aligning to TRBD1. V dropped 6 bases and J dropped 2; count of bases not matched to a gene: 7. This CDR3 is 15 amino acids long. Germline V CDR1 and CDR2: SNHLY, FYNNEI. CDR3 residues: CASRKGTAPYNEQFF. CDR3 in DNA: TGTGCCAGCAGAAAAGGGACAGCTCCCTACAATGAGCAGTTCTTC.

DNA for the CDR3: TGCAGTGCTCCTGCAGGGTGGAGGGAGACCCAGTACTTC. Translating it yields CSAPAGWRETQYF. The gene calls are TRBV20-1 and TRBJ2-5, with D perhaps TRBD1 or TRBD2 (5 bases each). The CDR3 is 13 residues long. The ends were cut back, 5 bases at V and 5 bases at J, with 15 bases in the middle. Germline CDR1 is DFQATT and CDR2 is SNEGSKA (reference sequence).

This clonotype occurred a few times. V usage is TRBV6-2 or TRBV6-3 and J usage is TRBJ2-5; the D gene could be TRBD1 or TRBD2 (7 bases each). This CDR3 has 14 amino acids. V lost 6 bases to trimming and J lost 0 bases, with 11 bases between them. In germline, CDR1 is MNHEY, CDR2 SVGEGT. The CDR3, as DNA: TGTGCCAGCAGCAGGGGGGGAAACCAAGAGACCCAGTACTTC. This encodes CASSRGGNQETQYF.

V and J are TRBV10-3 and TRBJ2-1; 7 bases line up with TRBD2. Germline values: CDR1 ENHRY, CDR2 SYGVKD. The CDR3 covers 14 residues. The V gene end was trimmed by 4 bases and the J gene end by 3 bases; junction bases not matched to a gene: 3. The CDR3 DNA follows: TGTGCCATCAGTGGGGGAGGGGTCTACAATGAGCAGTTCTTC. Amino acids: CAISGGGVYNEQFF.

The V gene is TRBV5-6, the J gene TRBJ1-5; unclear D gene. The CDR3 covers 15 residues. Germline CDR1 and CDR2: SGHDT and YYEEEE. Trimming shortened V by 1 base and J by 2 bases, and 10 bases separated the two germline ends. This CDR3 reads CASSLLGPGNQPQHF. The CDR3 region has the DNA TGTGCCAGCAGCTTGTTGGGTCCCGGCAATCAGCCCCAGCATTTT.

This clonotype was found many times. The rearrangement links TRBV29-1 to TRBJ2-7, with 10 nucleotides matching TRBD1. CDR1 is SQVTM, CDR2 ANQGSEA, per germline. Trimming at V came to 6 bases and at J to 3 bases, leaving 5 bases not matched to a gene. The CDR3 is 13 residues long. The CDR3 coding sequence is TGCAGCGTCCGGGACAGGGGAGTCTACGAGCAGTACTTC. Translated: CSVRDRGVYEQYF.

In its sample, this clonotype was seen a few times. This rearrangement joins TRBV18 to TRBJ1-5, with TRBD1 matching over 7 bases. The V and J ends lost 4 bases and 2 bases, in that order; junction bases with no gene match: 2. CDR3 length: 14 residues. Germline CDR1 and CDR2: KGHSH and LQKENI. CDR3 sequence (DNA): TGTGCCAGCTCACGGACAGGTCGCAATCAGCCCCAGCATTTT. Its translation: CASSRTGRNQPQHF.

This chain uses TRBV29-1 with TRBJ2-7; D call uncertain. Germline CDR1 is SQVTM and CDR2 is ANQGSEA. Trimming took off 5 bases at V and 2 bases at J, with 16 bases between the two ends. This CDR3 has 14 residues. CDR3 nucleotide sequence: TGCAGCGTTTCCGGTAAAGACCTACCCTACGAGCAGTACTTC. Protein product: CSVSGKDLPYEQYF.

This chain uses TRBV28 with TRBJ1-1, with D hard to call. V lost 11 bases and J lost 4, with 17 bases in between. The CDR3 contains 13 residues. The germline CDR1 and CDR2 sequences are MDHEN and SYDVKM. CDR3 coding DNA: TGTGCCGCCGGCAGAGGATCAGGCACTGAAGCTTTCTTT. The encoded protein is CAAGRGSGTEAFF.